The sequence of this TCR beta chain was determined in a study of control samples from healthy donors and cancer patients. Using immunoSEQ multiplex PCR, the repertoire was profiled, and TCRdb retains in-frame clones only, with some absent. The data show about 120,000 clones, about 92% seen once. The V end lost 6 bases, the J end lost 0 bases, and 7 bases lay between the germline ends. The CDR3 has 13 residues. In germline, CDR1 is SNHLY, CDR2 FYNNEI. What was sequenced was blood. This chain connects TRBV2 to TRBJ2-3; weak D call: TRBD1 (5 bases). This TCR was sampled from a woman aged 45-59 years in good health. Here the CDR3 reads CASRDTSTDTQYF. The CDR3 coding sequence is TGTGCCAGCAGGGACACTAGCACAGATACGCAGTATTTT.